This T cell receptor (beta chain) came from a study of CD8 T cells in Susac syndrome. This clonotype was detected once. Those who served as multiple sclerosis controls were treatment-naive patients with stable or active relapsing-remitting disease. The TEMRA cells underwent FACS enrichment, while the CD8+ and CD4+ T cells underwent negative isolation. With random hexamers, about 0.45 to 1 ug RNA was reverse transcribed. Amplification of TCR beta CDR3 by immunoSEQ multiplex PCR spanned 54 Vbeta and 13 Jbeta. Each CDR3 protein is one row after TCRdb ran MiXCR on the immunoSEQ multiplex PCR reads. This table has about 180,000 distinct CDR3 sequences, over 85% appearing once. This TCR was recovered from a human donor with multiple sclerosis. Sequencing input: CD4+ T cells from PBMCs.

The chain's CDR3 is CASSPRMGDLNEKLFF. Here the CDR3 DNA reads TGTGCCAGCAGTCCGAGGATGGGGGACCTCAATGAAAAACTGTTTTTT. The chain has TRBV6-1 and TRBJ1-4; D possibly corresponds to TRBD1 (5 bases). The V and J ends lost 5 bases and 5 bases respectively, with 18 bases between them. CDR1 MNHNS and CDR2 SASEGT come from the germline V gene. This CDR3 is built from 16 residues.